The present T cell receptor (beta chain) was sequenced within a study of identical twins. Study-level points and caveats: Zero-insertion results could be subject to partial confounding by invariant MAIT and iNKT cells. Findings depended on cross-sectional statistics rather than tracking the same donors.

This clonotype was counted many times. Its antigen is not identified. One entry per CDR3 protein results from TCRdb running MiXCR on the 5' RACE reads. Of a few hundred thousand distinct CDR3 sequences listed, roughly 9.9% are singletons. The CDR3 covers 12 residues. Per germline, CDR1 SGHAT and CDR2 FQNNGV. Trimming took 5 bases from V and 4 from J, leaving 6 bases between them. Healthy Caucasian individuals made up all the donors. The same sample was also used in a study of yellow fever vaccine responses in identical twins.

This receptor was obtained from a woman aged 18-29 years in good health. The chain employs TRBV11-2 and TRBJ1-3; no clear D. Sequences were obtained from PBMCs. CDR3 residues: CASSPNGNTIYF. CDR3 DNA sequence: TGTGCCAGCAGCCCCAACGGAAACACCATATATTTT.